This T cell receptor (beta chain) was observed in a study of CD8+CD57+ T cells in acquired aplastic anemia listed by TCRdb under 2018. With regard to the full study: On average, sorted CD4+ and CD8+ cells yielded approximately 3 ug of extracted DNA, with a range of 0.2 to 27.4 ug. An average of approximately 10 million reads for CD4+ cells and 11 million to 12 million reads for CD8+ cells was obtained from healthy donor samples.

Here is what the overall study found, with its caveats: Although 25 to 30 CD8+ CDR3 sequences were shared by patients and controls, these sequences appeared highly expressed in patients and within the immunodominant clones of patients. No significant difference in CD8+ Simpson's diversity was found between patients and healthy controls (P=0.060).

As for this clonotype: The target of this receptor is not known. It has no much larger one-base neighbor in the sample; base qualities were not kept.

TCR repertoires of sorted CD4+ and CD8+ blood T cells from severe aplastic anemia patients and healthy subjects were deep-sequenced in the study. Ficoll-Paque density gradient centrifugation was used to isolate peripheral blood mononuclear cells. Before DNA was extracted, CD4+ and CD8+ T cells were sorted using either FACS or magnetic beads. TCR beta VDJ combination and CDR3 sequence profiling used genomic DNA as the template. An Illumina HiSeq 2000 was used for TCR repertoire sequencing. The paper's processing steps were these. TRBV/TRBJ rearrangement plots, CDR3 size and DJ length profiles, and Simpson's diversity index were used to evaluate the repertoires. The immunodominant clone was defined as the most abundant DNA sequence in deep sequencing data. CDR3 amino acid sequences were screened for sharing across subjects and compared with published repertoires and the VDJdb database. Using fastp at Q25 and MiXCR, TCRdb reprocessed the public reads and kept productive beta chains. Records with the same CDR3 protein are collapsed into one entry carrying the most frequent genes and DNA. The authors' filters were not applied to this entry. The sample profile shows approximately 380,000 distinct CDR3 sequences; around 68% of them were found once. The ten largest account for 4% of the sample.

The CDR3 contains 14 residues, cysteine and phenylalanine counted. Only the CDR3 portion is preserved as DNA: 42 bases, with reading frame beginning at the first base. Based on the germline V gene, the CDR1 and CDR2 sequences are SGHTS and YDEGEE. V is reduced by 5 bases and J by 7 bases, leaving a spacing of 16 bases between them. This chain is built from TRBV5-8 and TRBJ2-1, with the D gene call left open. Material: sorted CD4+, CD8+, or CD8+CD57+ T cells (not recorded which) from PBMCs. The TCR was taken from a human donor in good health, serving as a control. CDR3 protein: CASRAIVAVNEQFF. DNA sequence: TGTGCCAGCAGGGCAATAGTGGCCGTAAATGAGCAGTTCTTC.